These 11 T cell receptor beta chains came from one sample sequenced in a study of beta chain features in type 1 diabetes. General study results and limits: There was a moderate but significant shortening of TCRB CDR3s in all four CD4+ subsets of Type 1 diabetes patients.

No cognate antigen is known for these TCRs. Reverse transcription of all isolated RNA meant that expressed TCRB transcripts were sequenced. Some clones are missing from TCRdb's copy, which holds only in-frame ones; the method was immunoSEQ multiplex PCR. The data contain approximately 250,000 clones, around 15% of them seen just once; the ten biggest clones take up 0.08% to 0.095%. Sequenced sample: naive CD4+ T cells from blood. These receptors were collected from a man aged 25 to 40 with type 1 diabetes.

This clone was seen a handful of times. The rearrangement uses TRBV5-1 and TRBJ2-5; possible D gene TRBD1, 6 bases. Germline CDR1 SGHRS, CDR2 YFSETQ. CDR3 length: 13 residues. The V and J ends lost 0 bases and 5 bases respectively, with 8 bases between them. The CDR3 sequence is CASSLGQVETQYF. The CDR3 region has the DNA TGCGCCAGCAGCTTGGGACAGGTGGAGACCCAGTACTTC.

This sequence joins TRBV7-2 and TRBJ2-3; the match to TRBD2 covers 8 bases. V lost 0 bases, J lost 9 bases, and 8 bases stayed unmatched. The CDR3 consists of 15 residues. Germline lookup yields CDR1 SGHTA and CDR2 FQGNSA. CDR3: CASSLATAGGVTQYF. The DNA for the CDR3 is TGTGCCAGCAGCTTAGCGACGGCGGGAGGCGTGACGCAGTATTTT.

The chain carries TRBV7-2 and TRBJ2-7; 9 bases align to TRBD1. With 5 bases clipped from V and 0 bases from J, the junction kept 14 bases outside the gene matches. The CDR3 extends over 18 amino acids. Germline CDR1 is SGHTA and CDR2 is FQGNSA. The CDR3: CASSARDRVTFGSYEQYF. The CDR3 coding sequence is TGTGCCAGCAGCGCACGGGACAGGGTCACTTTTGGCTCCTACGAGCAGTACTTC. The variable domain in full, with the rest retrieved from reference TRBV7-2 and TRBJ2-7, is GAGVSQSPSNKVTEKGKDVELRCDPISGHTALYWYRQSLGQGLEFLIYFQGNSAPDKSGLPSDRFSAERTGGSVSTLTIQRTQQEDSAVYLCASSARDRVTFGSYEQYFGPGTRLTVT.

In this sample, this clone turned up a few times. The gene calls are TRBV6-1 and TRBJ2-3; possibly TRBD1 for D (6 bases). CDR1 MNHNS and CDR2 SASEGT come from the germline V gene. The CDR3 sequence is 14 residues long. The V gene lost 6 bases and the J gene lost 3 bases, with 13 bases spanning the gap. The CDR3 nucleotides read TGTGCCAGCAGGGAACAGGGTGGGACAGATACGCAGTATTTT. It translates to CASREQGGTDTQYF.

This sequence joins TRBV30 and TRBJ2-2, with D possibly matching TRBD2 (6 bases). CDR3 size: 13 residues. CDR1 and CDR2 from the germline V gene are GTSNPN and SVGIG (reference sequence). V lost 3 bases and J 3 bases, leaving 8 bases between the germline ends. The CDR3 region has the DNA TGTGCCTGGAGCCGGGACTACACCGGGGAGCTGTTTTTT. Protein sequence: CAWSRDYTGELFF. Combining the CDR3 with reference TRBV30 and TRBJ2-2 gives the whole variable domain SQTIHQWPATLVQPVGSPLSLECTVEGTSNPNLYWYRQAAGRGLQLLFYSVGIGQISSEVPQNLSASRPQDRQFILSSKKLLLSDSGFYLCAWSRDYTGELFFGEGSRLTVL.

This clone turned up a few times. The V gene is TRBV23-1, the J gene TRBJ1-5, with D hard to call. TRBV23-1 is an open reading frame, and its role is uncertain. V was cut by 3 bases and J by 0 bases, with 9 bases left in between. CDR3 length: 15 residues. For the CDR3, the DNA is TGCGCCAGCAGTCAGGGAGCAGTTAGCAATCAGCCCCAGCATTTT. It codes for CASSQGAVSNQPQHF.

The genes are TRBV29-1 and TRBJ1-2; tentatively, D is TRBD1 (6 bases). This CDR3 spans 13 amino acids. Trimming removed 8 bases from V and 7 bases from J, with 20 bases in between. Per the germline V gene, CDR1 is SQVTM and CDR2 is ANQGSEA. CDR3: CSSLGASGVGYTF. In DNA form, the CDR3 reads TGCAGCTCTCTGGGGGCCTCCGGGGTTGGCTACACCTTC. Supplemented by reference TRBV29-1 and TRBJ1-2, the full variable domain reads SAVISQKPSRDICQRGTSLTIQCQVDSQVTMMFWYRQQPGQSLTLIATANQGSEATYESGFVIDKFPISRPNLTFSTLTVSNMSPEDSSIYLCSSLGASGVGYTFGSGTRLTVV.

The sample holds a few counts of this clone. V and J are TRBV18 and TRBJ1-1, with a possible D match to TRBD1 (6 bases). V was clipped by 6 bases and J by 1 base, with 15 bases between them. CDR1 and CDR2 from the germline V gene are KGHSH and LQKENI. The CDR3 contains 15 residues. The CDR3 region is CASSPRGKRNTEAFF. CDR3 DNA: TGTGCCAGCTCCCCGAGGGGGAAGAGGAACACTGAAGCTTTCTTT.

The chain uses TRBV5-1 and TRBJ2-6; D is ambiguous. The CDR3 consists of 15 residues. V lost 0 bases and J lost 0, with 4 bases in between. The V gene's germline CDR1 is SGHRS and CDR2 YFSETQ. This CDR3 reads CASSLVPSGANVLTF. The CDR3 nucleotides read TGCGCCAGCAGCTTGGTACCCTCTGGGGCCAACGTCCTGACTTTC.

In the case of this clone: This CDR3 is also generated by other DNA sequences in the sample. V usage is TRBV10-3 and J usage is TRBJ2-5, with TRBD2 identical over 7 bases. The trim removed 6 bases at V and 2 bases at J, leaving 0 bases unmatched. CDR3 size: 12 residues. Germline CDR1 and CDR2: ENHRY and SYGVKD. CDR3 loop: CAISGGQETQYF. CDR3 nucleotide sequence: TGTGCCATCAGCGGGGGGCAAGAGACCCAGTACTTC.

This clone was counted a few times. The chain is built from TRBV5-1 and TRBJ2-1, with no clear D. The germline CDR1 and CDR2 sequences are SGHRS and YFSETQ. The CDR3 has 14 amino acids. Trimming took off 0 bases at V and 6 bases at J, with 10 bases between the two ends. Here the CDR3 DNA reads TGCGCCAGCAGCTTGGAAGTAGCAACCAATGAGCAGTTCTTC. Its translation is CASSLEVATNEQFF. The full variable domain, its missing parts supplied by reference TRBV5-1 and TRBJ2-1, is KAGVTQTPRYLIKTRGQQVTLSCSPISGHRSVSWYQQTPGQGLQFLFEYFSETQRNKGNFPGRFSGRQFSNSRSEMNVSTLELGDSALYLCASSLEVATNEQFFGPGTRLTVL.